The entry that follows covers one TCR beta chain sequence. The antigen remains undetermined. This entry belongs to a study of Tregs in tolerant kidney transplant recipients. Regarding the study as a whole: This study did not directly address biological reproducibility. Findings come from small patient numbers and require larger validation. Tregs expanded with activated donor B cells seemed most donor-specific.

The assay was immunoSEQ multiplex PCR, and TCRdb's table has in-frame clones only and misses some. The repertoire has tens of thousands of clones, 90% to 95% of them found once; the top ten carry approximately 4.8%. Thawed PBMCs were FACS-sorted into unstimulated CD4+CD25+CD127- regulatory T cells, CD4+CD25- non-regulatory cells, CD4 and CD8 cells. The clonotype comes from a human donor in good health. Sequencing was carried out using CD8+ T cells from blood.

CDR3 protein: CASSPSRTTNYGYTF. DNA of the CDR3: TGTGCCAGCAGTCCCTCCCGGACAACCAACTATGGCTACACCTTC. The genes are TRBV6-5 and TRBJ1-2, with D perhaps TRBD1 (5 bases). This CDR3 is 15 amino acids long. Germline V CDR1 and CDR2: MNHEY, SVGAGI. Trimming stripped 5 bases from V and 2 bases from J, with 15 bases between.